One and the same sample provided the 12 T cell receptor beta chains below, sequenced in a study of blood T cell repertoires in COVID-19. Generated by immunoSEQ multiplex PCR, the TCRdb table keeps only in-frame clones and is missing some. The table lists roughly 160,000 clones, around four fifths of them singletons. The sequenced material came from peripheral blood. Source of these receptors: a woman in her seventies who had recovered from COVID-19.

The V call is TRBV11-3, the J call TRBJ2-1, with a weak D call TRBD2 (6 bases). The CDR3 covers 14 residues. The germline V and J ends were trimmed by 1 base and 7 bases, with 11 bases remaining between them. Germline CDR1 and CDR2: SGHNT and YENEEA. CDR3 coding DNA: TGTGCCAGCAGCTTAGCGGGAGAGTTTAATGAGCAGTTCTTC. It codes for CASSLAGEFNEQFF.

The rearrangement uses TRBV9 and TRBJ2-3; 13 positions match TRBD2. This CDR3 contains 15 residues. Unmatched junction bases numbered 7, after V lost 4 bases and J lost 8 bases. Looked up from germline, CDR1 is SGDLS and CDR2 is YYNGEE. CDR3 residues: CASSPGLAGEGTQYF. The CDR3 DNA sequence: TGTGCCAGCAGCCCAGGACTAGCGGGAGAGGGTACGCAGTATTTT.

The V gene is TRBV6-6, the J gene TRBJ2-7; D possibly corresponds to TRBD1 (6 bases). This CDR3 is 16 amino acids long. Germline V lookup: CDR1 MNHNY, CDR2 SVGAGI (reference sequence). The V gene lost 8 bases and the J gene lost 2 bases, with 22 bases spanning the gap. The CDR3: CASGFPGQGHTYEQYF. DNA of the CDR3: TGTGCCAGCGGTTTCCCGGGACAAGGACATACCTACGAGCAGTACTTC.

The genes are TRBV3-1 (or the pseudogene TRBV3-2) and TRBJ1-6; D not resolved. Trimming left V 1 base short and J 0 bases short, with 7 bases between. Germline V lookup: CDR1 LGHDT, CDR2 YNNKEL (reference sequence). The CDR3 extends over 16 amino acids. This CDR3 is CASSQGTSSYNSPLHF. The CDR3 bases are TGTGCCAGCAGCCAAGGTACCAGCTCCTATAATTCACCCCTCCACTTT.

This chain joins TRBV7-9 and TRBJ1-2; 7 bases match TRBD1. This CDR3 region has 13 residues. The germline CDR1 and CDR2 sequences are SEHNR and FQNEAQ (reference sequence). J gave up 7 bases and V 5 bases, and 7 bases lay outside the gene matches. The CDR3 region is CASSPRTGPGYTF. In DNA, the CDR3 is TGTGCCAGCAGCCCTCGGACAGGCCCTGGCTACACCTTC.

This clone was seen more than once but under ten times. CDR3 DNA sequence: TGTGCCAGCAGCCAAGGTACATTCCTCGGGGGCTACACCTTC. This gives the protein CASSQGTFLGGYTF. V and J are TRBV3-1 (or the pseudogene TRBV3-2) and TRBJ1-2; D ambiguous. This CDR3 is 14 amino acids long. Germline V gene lookup returns CDR1 LGHDT and CDR2 YNNKEL (reference sequence). Trimming removed 1 base at V and 8 bases at J, with 14 bases between.

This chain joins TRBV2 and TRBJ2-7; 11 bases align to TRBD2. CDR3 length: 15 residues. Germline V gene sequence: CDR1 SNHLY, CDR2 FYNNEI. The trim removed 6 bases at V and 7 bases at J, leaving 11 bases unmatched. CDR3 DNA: TGTGCCAGCAGCCCCCGACTAGCGGGATGGGGAGAGCAGTACTTC. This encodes CASSPRLAGWGEQYF.

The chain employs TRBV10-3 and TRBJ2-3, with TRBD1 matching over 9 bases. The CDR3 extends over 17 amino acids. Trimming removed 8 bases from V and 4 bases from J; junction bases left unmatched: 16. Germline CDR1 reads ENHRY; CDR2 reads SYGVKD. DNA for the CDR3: TGTGCCATCGGGGACAGGGTAGGGCCCCGACCCCCAGATACGCAGTATTTT. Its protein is CAIGDRVGPRPPDTQYF.

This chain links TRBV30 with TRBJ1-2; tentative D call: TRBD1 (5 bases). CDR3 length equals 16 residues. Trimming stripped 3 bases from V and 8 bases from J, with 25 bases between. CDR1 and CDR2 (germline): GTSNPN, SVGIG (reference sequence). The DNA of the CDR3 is TGTGCCTGGAGGGTCACTCAACCGACAGTTCCCGGAGGCTACACCTTC. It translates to CAWRVTQPTVPGGYTF.

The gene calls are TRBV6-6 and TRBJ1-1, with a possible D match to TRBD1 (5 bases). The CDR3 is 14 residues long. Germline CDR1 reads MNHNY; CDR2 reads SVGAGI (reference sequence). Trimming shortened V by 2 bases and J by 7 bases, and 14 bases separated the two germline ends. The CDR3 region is CASSYRGEGVEAFF. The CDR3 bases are TGTGCCAGCAGTTACCGGGGGGAAGGAGTTGAAGCTTTCTTT.

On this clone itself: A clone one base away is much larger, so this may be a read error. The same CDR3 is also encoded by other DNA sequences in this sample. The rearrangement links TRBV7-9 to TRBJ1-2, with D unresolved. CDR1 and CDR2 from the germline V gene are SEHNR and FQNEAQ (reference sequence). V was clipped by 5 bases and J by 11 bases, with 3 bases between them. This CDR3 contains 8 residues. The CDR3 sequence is CASSQYTF. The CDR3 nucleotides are TGTGCCAGCAGCCAGTACACCTTC.

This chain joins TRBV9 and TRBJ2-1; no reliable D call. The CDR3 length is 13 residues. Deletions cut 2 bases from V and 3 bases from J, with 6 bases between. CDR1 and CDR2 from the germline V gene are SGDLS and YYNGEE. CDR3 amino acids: CASSVADYNEQFF. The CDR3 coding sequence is TGTGCCAGCAGCGTGGCGGACTACAATGAGCAGTTCTTC.